The 6 T cell receptor beta chains reported below all come from one sample, sequenced in a study of T cells after yellow fever vaccination. TCRdb redid the calling of the 5' RACE reads with MiXCR, one entry per CDR3 protein. The table has 350,000 to 450,000 distinct CDR3 sequences, around 6.4% seen once; the top ten hold over 14%. This sample comprised PBMCs, obtained 5 days after the yellow fever booster vaccination. These receptors came from a man between 25 and 39 years old who received the YFV17D yellow fever vaccine.

This clonotype was seen repeatedly, ten times or more. This chain uses TRBV27 with TRBJ1-2; D possibly corresponds to TRBD1 (6 bases). Germline V gene data show CDR1 as MNHEY and CDR2 as SMNVEV (reference sequence). There are 13 residues in the CDR3. V was shortened by 6 bases and J by 7 bases, with 15 bases between the two germline ends. CDR3 in DNA: TGTGCCAGCAGAACAGGGACGGGGGGTGGCTACACCTTC. It is translated as CASRTGTGGGYTF.

On this clonotype: This sequence may be a read error, since a much larger clone differs from it by one base. The CDR3 sequence is CAGSSREGSSYNEQFF. The CDR3 nucleotides read TGTGCCGGCAGCTCTCGAGAGGGCAGCTCCTACAATGAGCAGTTCTTC. V is TRBV7-8 and J is TRBJ2-1; TRBD2 is a possible D gene (5 bases). Germline CDR1 is SGHVS and CDR2 is FQNEAQ. CDR3 length: 16 residues.

This sequence joins TRBV9 and TRBJ1-6; unclear D gene. Germline CDR1 is SGDLS and CDR2 is YYNGEE. This CDR3 region has 13 residues. V was pared by 0 bases and J by 7 bases, with 5 bases between. The CDR3 DNA reads TGTGCCAGCAGCGTAGAGTCGAATTCACCCCTCCACTTT. This gives the protein CASSVESNSPLHF.

The genes are TRBV12-3 or TRBV12-4 and TRBJ2-3; 9 bases fit TRBD1. J lost 5 bases, V lost 6 bases, and 6 bases had no gene match. CDR3 length: 14 amino acids. CDR3 sequence: CASSYRGRGDTQYF. The CDR3 region has the DNA TGTGCCAGCAGCTACAGGGGGCGCGGAGATACGCAGTATTTT.

This rearrangement joins TRBV12-3 or TRBV12-4 to TRBJ2-7; no definite D call. This CDR3 is built from 13 residues. V gave up 5 bases and J gave up 2 bases, with 10 bases separating them. CDR3 protein: CASSTDTTYEQYF. The CDR3 DNA reads as TGTGCCAGCAGTACCGACACTACCTACGAGCAGTACTTC.

This clonotype was counted many times. This chain joins TRBV25-1 and TRBJ2-3; D gene uncertain. V lost 5 bases and J lost 4, with 19 bases in between. CDR1 and CDR2 from the germline V gene are MGHDK and SYGVNS. CDR3 length equals 16 residues. CDR3 sequence (DNA): TGTGCCAGCAGTCCAACCGCATTTCGGGCGTCAGATACGCAGTATTTT. This encodes CASSPTAFRASDTQYF.